The text below deals with one T cell receptor beta chain. The antigen is not known. Using immunoSEQ multiplex PCR, the repertoire was profiled, and TCRdb retains in-frame clones only, with some absent. The sample contains approximately 17,000 clones, around 81% of which appear only once. These data are taken from a study of OX40 agonist ivuxolimab in advanced cancers. Study background: The group had a mean age of around 60 years, ranged from about 20 to 79, and was approximately 81% male. The study, taken as a whole, reports: On average, a greater number of expanded clones characterised CD8+ T cells relative to CD4+.

Here the sequenced sample was CD4+ or CD8+ T cells sorted from blood, taken in a trial of the OX40 agonist ivuxolimab. The origin of this receptor is an adult with an advanced solid tumor such as melanoma, head and neck, liver or kidney cancer.

In DNA form, the CDR3 reads TGTGCCAGCAGCGGAAGGGAGGGGAAAGAGACCCAGTACTTC. Amino acids: CASSGREGKETQYF. The V gene is TRBV6-1, the J gene TRBJ2-5, with TRBD2 matching over 7 bases. The CDR3 runs to 14 residues. Germline V gives CDR1 MNHNS, CDR2 SASEGT. J was trimmed by 3 bases and V by 6 bases; bases with no gene match: 7.